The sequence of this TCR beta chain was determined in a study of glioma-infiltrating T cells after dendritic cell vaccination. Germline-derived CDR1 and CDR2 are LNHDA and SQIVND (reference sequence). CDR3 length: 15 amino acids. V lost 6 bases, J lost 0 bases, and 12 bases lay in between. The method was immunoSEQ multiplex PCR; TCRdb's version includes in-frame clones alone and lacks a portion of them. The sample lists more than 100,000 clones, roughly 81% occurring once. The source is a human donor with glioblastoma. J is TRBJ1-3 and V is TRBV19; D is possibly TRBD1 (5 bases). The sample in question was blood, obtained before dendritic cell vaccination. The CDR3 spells CASSAGISSGNTIYF. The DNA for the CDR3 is TGTGCCAGTAGCGCAGGGATTAGCTCTGGAAACACCATATATTTT.